The 26 T cell receptor beta chains reported below all come from one sample, sequenced in a study of control samples from healthy donors and cancer patients (TCRdb year 2020). The method behind the library was the immunoSEQ multiplex PCR assay. What TCRdb holds here is the immuneACCESS table cut down to in-frame rearrangements. Part of the clones is not present; checked against another copy, under half of the missing clones reflect an unresolved V gene, and the others are unexplained. The sample records about 120,000 clones, approximately 84% of which are singletons. Jointly, the top ten make up more than 1.5% of the sample. Sequences were obtained from blood. The receptors were gathered from a man aged 18 to 29 in good health.

This chain joins TRBV18 and TRBJ2-3; D possibly uses TRBD1 or TRBD2 (5 bases each). CDR3 length equals 15 residues. Germline lookup yields CDR1 KGHSH and CDR2 LQKENI. V lost 0 bases to trimming and J lost 2 bases, with 9 bases between them. CDR3 coding DNA: TGTGCCAGCTCACCACCTACAGGACTCACAGATACGCAGTATTTT. The encoded protein is CASSPPTGLTDTQYF.

This clone was detected only once. CDR3 region: CASSWRDRSYEQYF. The CDR3 DNA follows: TGTGCCAGCAGCTGGAGGGACAGAAGCTACGAGCAGTACTTC. The V gene is TRBV5-5, the J gene TRBJ2-7; a weak D match, TRBD1 (7 bases). Germline assignment: CDR1 SGHKS and CDR2 YYEKEE (reference sequence). CDR3 length equals 14 residues. V was cut by 3 bases and J by 3 bases, with 13 bases left in between.

The CDR3: CASSFFGLAGNGELFF. The CDR3 DNA follows: TGTGCCAGCAGCTTTTTTGGGCTAGCGGGAAACGGGGAGCTGTTTTTT. The genes are TRBV7-9 and TRBJ2-2, with TRBD2 matching 9 bases. The CDR3 is made up of 16 amino acids. After removal of 3 bases from V and 7 bases from J, the junction contained 9 bases not matched to a gene. The V gene's germline CDR1 is SEHNR and CDR2 FQNEAQ (reference sequence).

The V and J genes are TRBV28 and TRBJ1-5; D perhaps matches TRBD1 (6 bases). Trimming removed 5 bases from V and 9 bases from J, with 11 bases in between. CDR1 is MDHEN, CDR2 SYDVKM, per germline. The CDR3 consists of 12 residues. The CDR3 is CASSLQGWPQHF. CDR3 in DNA: TGTGCCAGCAGTCTACAGGGTTGGCCCCAGCATTTT.

V is TRBV10-1 and J is TRBJ2-2, with D hard to call. Trimming shortened V by 6 bases and J by 4 bases, and 6 bases separated the two germline ends. The germline CDR1 and CDR2 sequences are WNHNN and SYGVQD (reference sequence). The CDR3 totals 12 residues. The CDR3 sequence: CASRTGTGELFF. CDR3 in DNA: TGCGCCAGCAGAACGGGCACCGGGGAGCTGTTTTTT.

The rearrangement links TRBV3-1 (or the pseudogene TRBV3-2) to TRBJ2-7, with 7 positions matching TRBD1. The CDR3 contains 14 residues. The V gene end was trimmed by 5 bases and the J gene end by 2 bases; junction bases not matched to a gene: 6. Germline V gene data show CDR1 as LGHDT and CDR2 as YNNKEL (reference sequence). CDR3 DNA: TGTGCCAGCAGCACCCTGACAGGGACCTACGAGCAGTACTTC. It is translated as CASSTLTGTYEQYF.

By proportion, this clone is medium-sized. The chain couples TRBV6-1 to TRBJ1-2; tentatively, D is TRBD1 (6 bases). V lost 2 bases, J lost 4 bases, and 14 bases lay in between. CDR3 length equals 15 residues. Germline V lookup: CDR1 MNHNS, CDR2 SASEGT. The CDR3 loop is CASSELQGFGYGYTF. CDR3 DNA sequence: TGTGCCAGCAGTGAACTACAGGGATTTGGCTATGGCTACACCTTC.

In the case of this clone: Other DNA sequences in this specimen translate into the identical CDR3. The rearrangement joins TRBV5-1 to TRBJ1-1, with 7 bases aligning to TRBD1. Germline trimming cut 1 base from V and 4 bases from J; bases unmatched to any gene: 10. This CDR3 is 16 amino acids long. The germline V gene encodes CDR1 SGHRS and CDR2 YFSETQ. Here the CDR3 reads CASSLPGRGRGTEAFF. The CDR3 nucleotides are TGCGCCAGCAGCTTGCCGGGGAGGGGGCGGGGCACTGAAGCTTTCTTT.

This chain links TRBV7-9 with TRBJ2-1, with 13 bases fitting TRBD2. Trimming removed 7 bases from V and 4 bases from J; junction bases left unmatched: 4. The CDR3 loop spans 15 amino acids. CDR1 and CDR2 (germline): SEHNR, FQNEAQ (reference sequence). Written as DNA, the CDR3 is TGTGCCAGCAACGAACTAGCGGGAGGGTACAATGAGCAGTTCTTC. Translating gives CASNELAGGYNEQFF.

The V gene is TRBV28, the J gene TRBJ1-6; 7 nucleotides align to TRBD1. Germline V gene lookup returns CDR1 MDHEN and CDR2 SYDVKM. The CDR3 loop spans 14 amino acids. V trimming: 3 bases; J trimming: 9 bases; junction bases outside the gene matches: 5. CDR3 DNA: TGTGCCAGCAGTTTTCCAGGGGGGGGTTCACCCCTCCACTTT. Translated: CASSFPGGGSPLHF.

The chain has TRBV6-1 and TRBJ1-5; 8 bases agree with TRBD1. The ends lost 2 bases at V and 7 bases at J; junction bases unmatched: 4. There are 14 residues in the CDR3. The germline CDR1 and CDR2 sequences are MNHNS and SASEGT. Here the CDR3 DNA reads TGTGCCAGCAGTGAAAAAACAGGGGGACAGCCCCAGCATTTT. It translates to CASSEKTGGQPQHF.

For the CDR3, the DNA is TGTGCCATCAGTAAGTTGGGGGGACAACCCGGCTACACCTTC. Translation gives CAISKLGGQPGYTF. The rearrangement uses TRBV10-3 and TRBJ1-2; tentatively, D is TRBD1 (6 bases). The CDR3 runs 14 residues. CDR1 and CDR2 (germline): ENHRY, SYGVKD. With 5 bases removed from V and 8 bases from J, the gap between germline ends came to 18 bases.

The genes are TRBV28 and TRBJ2-5; D unresolved. Trimming pared 2 bases from V and 5 bases from J, leaving 15 bases between. The CDR3 extends over 15 amino acids. From germline, CDR1 is MDHEN and CDR2 SYDVKM. CDR3: CASSLTGDKLETQYF. The CDR3 bases are TGTGCCAGCAGTTTAACGGGCGATAAACTGGAGACCCAGTACTTC.

The chain uses TRBV14 and TRBJ1-2; TRBD1 might be the D (6 bases). Germline V gives CDR1 SGHDN, CDR2 FVKESK. This CDR3 comprises 15 residues. The V end lost 1 base, the J end lost 5 bases, and 14 bases lay between the germline ends. Here the CDR3 DNA reads TGTGCCAGCAGCCAAGCGGGAAGCGGACAGTATGGCTACACCTTC. It encodes CASSQAGSGQYGYTF.

The chain uses TRBV7-2 and TRBJ1-1; 7 bases map to TRBD1. Germline CDR1 reads SGHTA; CDR2 reads FQGNSA. The CDR3 is made up of 14 amino acids. V was pared by 1 base and J by 10 bases, with 9 bases of the junction left unmatched. The CDR3 loop reads CASSLEGTALSAFF. In nucleotides, the CDR3 is TGTGCCAGCAGCTTAGAGGGGACAGCTTTATCAGCTTTCTTT.

The rearrangement joins TRBV7-2 to TRBJ2-1; 7 bases are shared with TRBD1. Per the germline V gene, CDR1 is SGHTA and CDR2 is FQGNSA. Unmatched junction bases numbered 14, after V lost 5 bases and J lost 4 bases. The CDR3 is 17 amino acids. CDR3 sequence: CASSPGTDRGPYNEQFF. The CDR3, as DNA: TGTGCCAGCAGCCCCGGGACAGACCGTGGCCCATACAATGAGCAGTTCTTC.

V usage is TRBV5-1 and J usage is TRBJ1-2; 9 bases fit TRBD1. The trim removed 4 bases at V and 7 bases at J, leaving 11 bases unmatched. CDR1 is SGHRS and CDR2 is YFSETQ in the germline V gene. The CDR3 consists of 15 residues. CDR3 residues: CASSPGQGNAVGYTF. In DNA form, the CDR3 reads TGCGCCAGCAGCCCGGGACAGGGTAATGCAGTTGGCTACACCTTC.

There are a few counts of this clone. V usage is TRBV6-5 and J usage is TRBJ1-2; 7 bases align to TRBD1. With V trimmed by 5 bases and J by 1 base, 7 bases remained unmatched. The germline V gene has CDR1 MNHEY and CDR2 SVGAGI. This CDR3 has 15 amino acids. The CDR3 DNA reads as TGTGCCAGCAGTCGACAGGGCAAGGGTAACTATGGCTACACCTTC. It encodes CASSRQGKGNYGYTF.

The V call is TRBV19, the J call TRBJ2-7; D is uncertain. CDR3 length: 13 amino acids. CDR1 is LNHDA, CDR2 SQIVND, per germline (reference sequence). Trimming stripped 7 bases from V and 2 bases from J, with 12 bases between. Here the CDR3 reads CASTPGSAYEQYF. DNA for the CDR3: TGTGCCAGTACCCCAGGCAGCGCCTACGAGCAGTACTTC.

This chain connects TRBV7-2 to TRBJ2-5, with a possible D match to TRBD2 (6 bases). The CDR3 is 15 amino acids. From germline, CDR1 is SGHTA and CDR2 FQGNSA. V lost 1 base and J 1 base, leaving 10 bases between the germline ends. CDR3 sequence: CASSLGGALQETQYF. CDR3 in DNA: TGTGCCAGCAGCTTAGGCGGGGCCCTCCAAGAGACCCAGTACTTC.

V is TRBV6-2 or TRBV6-3 and J is TRBJ2-3, with 7 bases aligning to TRBD2. Germline assignment: CDR1 MNHEY and CDR2 SVGEGT. This CDR3 has 16 residues. The trim removed 6 bases at V and 4 bases at J, leaving 13 bases unmatched. Here the CDR3 DNA reads TGTGCCAGCAGCTTTCTGGGAGGGCGATTTTCAGATACGCAGTATTTT. Translating it yields CASSFLGGRFSDTQYF.

V and J are TRBV7-3 and TRBJ2-2, with no clear D. The CDR3 covers 15 residues. The ends were cut back, 2 bases at V and 4 bases at J, with 11 bases in the middle. From germline, CDR1 is SGHTA and CDR2 FQGTGA. CDR3 in amino acids: CASSLSSASTGELFF. In nucleotides, the CDR3 is TGTGCCAGCAGCTTATCATCGGCGTCCACCGGGGAGCTGTTTTTT. Based on the CDR3 plus reference TRBV7-3 and TRBJ2-2, the full variable domain is GAGVSQTPSNKVTEKGKYVELRCDPISGHTALYWYRQSLGQGPEFLIYFQGTGAADDSGLPNDRFFAVRPEGSVSTLKIQRTERGDSAVYLCASSLSSASTGELFFGEGSRLTVL.

This sequence joins TRBV6-5 and TRBJ1-5; 10 bases line up with TRBD1. Germline lookup yields CDR1 MNHEY and CDR2 SVGAGI. V shed 6 bases and J 11 bases; nucleotides not matched to a gene: 13. This CDR3 spans 15 amino acids. CDR3 region: CASSYDRGRSSAQHF. The CDR3 bases are TGTGCCAGCAGCTATGACAGGGGGCGAAGTTCGGCCCAGCATTTT.

This sequence joins TRBV14 and TRBJ2-7; TRBD2 matches at 9 bases. With V trimmed by 1 base and J by 0 bases, 7 bases remained unmatched. Germline CDR1 reads SGHDN; CDR2 reads FVKESK. This CDR3 has 17 residues. This chain's CDR3 is CASSQGILLAGSYEQYF. DNA of the CDR3: TGTGCCAGCAGCCAAGGGATCTTACTAGCGGGCTCCTACGAGCAGTACTTC.

The chain has TRBV11-2 and TRBJ2-7; a possible D gene is TRBD2 (5 bases). The CDR3 sequence is 13 residues long. V was shortened by 0 bases and J by 9 bases, with 12 bases between the two germline ends. The germline CDR1 and CDR2 sequences are SGHAT and FQNNGV. The CDR3 protein is CASSLEAPGSQYF. The DNA for the CDR3 is TGTGCCAGCAGCTTAGAGGCCCCGGGGTCGCAGTACTTC.

V and J are TRBV3-1 (or the pseudogene TRBV3-2) and TRBJ1-5; no clear D gene. CDR3 length: 15 amino acids. CDR1 is LGHDT, CDR2 YNNKEL, per germline (reference sequence). The ends were cut back, 4 bases at V and 0 bases at J, with 10 bases in the middle. The CDR3 loop is CASSRAGDSNQPQHF. In DNA form, the CDR3 reads TGTGCCAGCAGCCGAGCCGGGGATAGCAATCAGCCCCAGCATTTT.